This entry lists 5 T cell receptor beta chains sequenced from one sample in a study of cytomegalovirus exposure and HLA in healthy donors. Data came from immunoSEQ multiplex PCR; TCRdb stores just in-frame clones and leaves some out. Among approximately 240,000 clones, around 90% were seen once, and the ten largest hold 0.85% to 1.2%. Sequenced material: PBMCs. The source of these receptors is a woman aged 18-30 years in good health and CMV-seronegative.

The CDR3 DNA is TGTGCCAGCAGTGTTACGACAGGGGGCAATCAGCCCCAGCATTTT. Its protein is CASSVTTGGNQPQHF. The rearrangement joins TRBV6-1 to TRBJ1-5, with TRBD1 matching over 8 bases. Germline trimming cut 4 bases from V and 2 bases from J; bases unmatched to any gene: 4. This CDR3 is built from 15 residues. Germline V gives CDR1 MNHNS, CDR2 SASEGT.

CDR3 region: CASPAAGGGADTQYF. The CDR3 DNA reads as TGTGCCAGCCCCGCAGCGGGAGGGGGGGCAGATACGCAGTATTTT. V is TRBV27 and J is TRBJ2-3; 10 bases are a match to TRBD2. The germline V gene has CDR1 MNHEY and CDR2 SMNVEV (reference sequence). The CDR3 runs to 15 residues. The trim removed 8 bases at V and 4 bases at J, leaving 9 bases unmatched.

The rearrangement uses TRBV11-3 and TRBJ2-3; 9 nucleotides line up with TRBD1. With 5 bases clipped from V and 2 bases from J, the junction kept 5 bases outside the gene matches. Per germline, CDR1 SGHNT and CDR2 YENEEA. The CDR3 has 15 amino acids. The CDR3 DNA is TGTGCCAGCAGCCTAGGACAGGGGATCACAGATACGCAGTATTTT. Amino acid sequence: CASSLGQGITDTQYF.

Only one count was recorded for this clone. The chain has TRBV4-1 and TRBJ2-3; TRBD2 agrees at 8 bases. V shed 3 bases and J 2 bases; nucleotides not matched to a gene: 10. Germline CDR1 is MGHRA and CDR2 is YSYEKL. CDR3 size: 17 residues. CDR3: CASSQSSGRTPTDTQYF. The CDR3 DNA reads TGCGCCAGCAGCCAGTCGAGCGGGAGAACCCCCACAGATACGCAGTATTTT.

The V and J genes are TRBV11-2 and TRBJ2-1, with D possibly matching TRBD2 (5 bases). The CDR3 consists of 13 residues. With 4 bases removed from V and 8 bases from J, the gap between germline ends came to 12 bases. CDR1 is SGHAT and CDR2 is FQNNGV in the germline V gene. CDR3 bases: TGTGCCAGCAGCTCAGTAAGGGAGTATGAGCAGTTCTTC. Protein product: CASSSVREYEQFF. Combining the CDR3 with reference TRBV11-2 and TRBJ2-1 gives the whole variable domain EAGVAQSPRYKIIEKRQSVAFWCNPISGHATLYWYQQILGQGPKLLIQFQNNGVVDDSQLPKDRFSAERLKGVDSTLKIQPAKLEDSAVYLCASSSVREYEQFFGPGTRLTVL.